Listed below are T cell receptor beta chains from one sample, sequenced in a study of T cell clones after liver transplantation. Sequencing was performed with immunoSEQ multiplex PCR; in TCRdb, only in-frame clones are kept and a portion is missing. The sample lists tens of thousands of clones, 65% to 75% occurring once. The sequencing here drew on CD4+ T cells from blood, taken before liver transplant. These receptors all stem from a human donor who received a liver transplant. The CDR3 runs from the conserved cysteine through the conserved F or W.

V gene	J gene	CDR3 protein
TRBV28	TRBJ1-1	CASSLRAGPLNTEAFF
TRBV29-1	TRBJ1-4	CSVQDRGVEKLFF
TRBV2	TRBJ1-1	CASSERQANTEAFF
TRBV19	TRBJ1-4	CASSKTGSNEKLFF
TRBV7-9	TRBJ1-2	CASSPPQGPSLGYTF
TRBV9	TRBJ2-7	CASSPPTGQGEQYF
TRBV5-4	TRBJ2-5	CASSDRTGLGETQYF
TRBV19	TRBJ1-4	CASSSQAEKLFF
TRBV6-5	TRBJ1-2	CASSKTGVGYGYTF
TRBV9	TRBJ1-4	CASSVGGTANEKLFF
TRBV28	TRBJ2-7	CASSFGDRGGEQYF
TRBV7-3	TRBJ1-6	CASSPGGSYNSPLHF
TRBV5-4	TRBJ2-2	CASRTGGGDGELFF
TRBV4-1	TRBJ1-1	CASSLLHAGLMGEAFF
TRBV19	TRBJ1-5	CASSIGGGLPSNQPQHF
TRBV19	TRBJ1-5	CASSMKRQLNQPQHF
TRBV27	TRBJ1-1	CASSFGGVSRVAFF
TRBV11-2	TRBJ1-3	CASSLHVSGNTIYF
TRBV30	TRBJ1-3	CAWRSSGNTIYF
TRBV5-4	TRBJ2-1	CASSAGLAGRDSYNEQFF
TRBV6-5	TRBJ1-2	CASSTGHYGYTF
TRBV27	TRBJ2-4	CASSLNRAAIQYF
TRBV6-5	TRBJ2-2	CASSYGGAFTGELFF
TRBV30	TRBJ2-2	CAWGQTNTGELFF
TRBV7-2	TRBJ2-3	CASIMDRASRDTQYF
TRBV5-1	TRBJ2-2	CASSLEGVLNTGELFF
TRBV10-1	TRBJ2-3	CASREGGTDTQYF
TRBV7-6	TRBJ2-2	CASSLADGTHTGELFF
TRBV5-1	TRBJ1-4	CASSLYRGGEKLFF
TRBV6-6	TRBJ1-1	CATYPGQGHTEAFF
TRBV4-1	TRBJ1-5	CASRGMGGAQHF
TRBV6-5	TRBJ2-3	CASSLGGEAFIF
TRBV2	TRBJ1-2	CASSVDRANYGYTF
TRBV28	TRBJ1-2	CASSLDWTGYGYTF
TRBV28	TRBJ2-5	CASRLRDSGGRETQYF
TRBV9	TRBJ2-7	CASSPWTSGHGSYEQYF
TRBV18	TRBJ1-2	CASSPNRTHYGYTF
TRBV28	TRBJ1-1	CASSLAGINTEAFF
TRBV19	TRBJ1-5	CASSTSGGYQPQHF
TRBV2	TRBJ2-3	CVSSGGYDTQYF
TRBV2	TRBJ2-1	CASSRGGGGEQFF
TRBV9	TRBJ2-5	CASSGNREETQYF
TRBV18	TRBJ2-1	CASSPGTSGGAYNEQFF
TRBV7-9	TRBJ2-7	CASSLPQETYEQYF
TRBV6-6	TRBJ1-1	CASTLRRENTEAFF
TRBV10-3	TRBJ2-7	CAISAGTYKGTVDRISEQYF
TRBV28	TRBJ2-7	CASQGGGRTIPYEQYF
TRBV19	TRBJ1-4	CASSPSREKLFF
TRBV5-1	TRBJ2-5	CASSFRDSQETQYF
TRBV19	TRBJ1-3	CASSTPQAGNTIYF
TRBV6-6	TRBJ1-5	CASSPRAGGADQPQHF
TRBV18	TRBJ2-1	CASSPDSVEQFF
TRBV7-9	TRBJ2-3	CASSSDPGQGRDTQYF